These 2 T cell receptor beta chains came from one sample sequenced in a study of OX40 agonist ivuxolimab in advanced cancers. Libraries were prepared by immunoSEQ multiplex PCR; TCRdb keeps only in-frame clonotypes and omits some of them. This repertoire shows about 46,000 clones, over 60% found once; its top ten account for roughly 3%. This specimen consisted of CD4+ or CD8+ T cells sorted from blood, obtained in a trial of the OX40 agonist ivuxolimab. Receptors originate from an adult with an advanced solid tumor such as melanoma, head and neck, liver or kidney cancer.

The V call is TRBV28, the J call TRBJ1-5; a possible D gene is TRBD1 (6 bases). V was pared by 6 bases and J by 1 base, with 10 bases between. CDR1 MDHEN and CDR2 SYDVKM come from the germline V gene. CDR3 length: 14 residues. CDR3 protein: CASRKGGSNQPQHF. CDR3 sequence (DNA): TGTGCCAGCAGAAAGGGGGGAAGCAATCAGCCCCAGCATTTT. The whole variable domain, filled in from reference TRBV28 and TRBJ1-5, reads DVKVTQSSRYLVKRTGEKVFLECVQDMDHENMFWYRQDPGLGLRLIYFSYDVKMKEKGDIPEGYSVSREKKERFSLILESASTNQTSMYLCASRKGGSNQPQHFGDGTRLSIL.

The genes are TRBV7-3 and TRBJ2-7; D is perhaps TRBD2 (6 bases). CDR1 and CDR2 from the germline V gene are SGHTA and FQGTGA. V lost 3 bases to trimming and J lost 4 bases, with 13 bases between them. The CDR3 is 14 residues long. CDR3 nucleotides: TGTGCCAGCAGCTTGGCCCCGGGGAGGTACGAGCAGTACTTC. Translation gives CASSLAPGRYEQYF.